The clone carrying this T cell receptor (beta chain) was recorded only once. The record originates from a study of long-term antiretroviral therapy in people with HIV. Trimming removed 7 bases at V and 4 bases at J, with 19 bases between. The CDR3 runs to 16 residues. Per the germline V gene, CDR1 is SNHLY and CDR2 is FYNNEI. The authors ran the immunoSEQ assay, v3.0, at survey level. Using immunoSEQ multiplex PCR, the repertoire was profiled, and TCRdb retains in-frame clones only, with some absent. The table has tens of thousands of clones, about 95% seen once; the top ten hold around 3%. This chain links TRBV2 with TRBJ1-4; D is unclear. This clonotype originated in a man aged 50-59 years with HIV. The sequencing here drew on unsorted PBMCs, taken 5.3 years after starting antiretroviral therapy. CDR3 sequence (DNA): TGTGCCAGCATGGGGTGGGCGGCTGCCGATAATGAAAAACTGTTTTTT. Translation gives CASMGWAAADNEKLFF.